The 2 T cell receptor beta chains presented below share a single source sample, sequenced in a study of T cells in Graves' hyperthyroidism and ophthalmopathy. The CDR3 regions of TCR beta were amplified from RNA transcripts. Researchers ran a first-round RT-PCR on the TCR CDR3 using the HTBI primer set. TCRdb analysed the multiplex PCR reads with MiXCR anew, one entry per CDR3 protein. This table has about 420,000 distinct CDR3 sequences, around a sixth appearing once. Sequenced input: blood. These receptors were collected from a woman between 18 and 30 years old with Graves' hyperthyroidism.

V usage is TRBV6-1 and J usage is TRBJ2-3; possible D gene TRBD2, 6 bases. V dropped 6 bases and J dropped 0 bases, with 34 bases sitting between them. Per germline, CDR1 MNHNS and CDR2 SASEGT. CDR3 length: 22 residues. Here the CDR3 reads CASRTYRCVPGVRHSSTDTQYF. For the CDR3, the DNA is TGTGCCAGCAGAACCTACCGATGCGTACCGGGGGTGCGTCACTCTAGCACAGATACGCAGTATTTT.

This clonotype came up a few times. The chain carries TRBV20-1 and TRBJ2-7, with D possibly being TRBD1 (5 bases). Germline CDR1 is DFQATT and CDR2 is SNEGSKA (reference sequence). Trimming took off 3 bases at V and 0 bases at J, with 24 bases between the two ends. The CDR3 contains 18 residues. The CDR3 region is CSASPPGSQYVSSYEQYF. CDR3 DNA sequence: TGCAGTGCTAGCCCACCAGGGTCCCAGTACGTGAGCTCCTACGAGCAGTACTTC.